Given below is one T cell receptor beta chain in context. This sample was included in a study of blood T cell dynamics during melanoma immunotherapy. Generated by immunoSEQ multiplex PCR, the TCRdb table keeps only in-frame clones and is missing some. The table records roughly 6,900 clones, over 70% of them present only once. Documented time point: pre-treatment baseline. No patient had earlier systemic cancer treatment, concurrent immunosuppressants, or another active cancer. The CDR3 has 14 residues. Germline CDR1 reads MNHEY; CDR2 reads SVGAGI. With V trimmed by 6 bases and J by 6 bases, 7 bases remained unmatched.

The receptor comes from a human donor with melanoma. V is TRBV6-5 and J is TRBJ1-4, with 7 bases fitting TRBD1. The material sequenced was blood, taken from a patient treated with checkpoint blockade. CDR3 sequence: CASRLSGGDEKLFF. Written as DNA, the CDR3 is TGTGCCAGCAGACTCTCAGGGGGGGATGAAAAACTGTTTTTT.